The clone carrying this TCR beta chain was seen ten or more times. Antigen: not known. These data belong to a study of spatial heterogeneity in lung cancer. In the study overall: Beta-chain sequences were consistently detected more often than alpha-chain sequences. Raw reads contained each unique TCR and UMI combination more than ten times on average.

Via MiXCR, TCRdb re-called the 5' RACE reads, giving one row per CDR3 protein. The repertoire holds about 120,000 distinct CDR3 sequences, with 12% as singletons. Time point meaning: blood at routine non-recurrence follow-up after resection. Whole RNA came from tumor, nontumor lung or frozen PBMC and was sequenced without being sorted. Study findings and constraints: Relative to follow-up, resection was when ubiquitous expanded tumor TCRs appeared more in blood.

The material was PBMCs, obtained at follow-up. This clonotype was sampled from a male donor with early-stage non-small cell lung cancer.

The CDR3 bases are TGTGCCAGCAGCCTGGGACAGCAGACCTCCTATAATTCACCCCTCCACTTT. Translated: CASSLGQQTSYNSPLHF. V is TRBV7-9 and J is TRBJ1-6; TRBD1 agrees at 7 bases. J lost 0 bases, V lost 5 bases, and 7 bases had no gene match. Per germline, CDR1 SEHNR and CDR2 FQNEAQ (reference sequence). CDR3 length: 17 amino acids. The variable domain in full, with the rest retrieved from reference TRBV7-9 and TRBJ1-6, is DTGVSQNPRHKITKRGQNVTFRCDPISEHNRLYWYRQTLGQGPEFLTYFQNEAQLEKSRLLSDRFSAERPKGSFSTLEIQRTEQGDSAMYLCASSLGQQTSYNSPLHFGNGTRLTVT.